This T cell receptor beta chain derives from a study of blood T cells in healthy people across ages. General study results and limits: The diversity estimates, figures obtained from one million T cells, were considered underestimates.

This CDR3 contains 15 residues. Germline loops: CDR1 MNHEY, CDR2 SVGEGT. Unmatched junction bases numbered 7, after V lost 6 bases and J lost 2 bases. Donors ranged from roughly 6 to 90 years old and were healthy Caucasians in Russia. Collection of ten milliliters of peripheral blood was performed for each donor. Per individual sample, total RNA of at least 6 micrograms was extracted. This clonotype has just a few counts. Its antigen remains unidentified. Using a J-beta primer mix together with a sample-barcoded 5' primer, a second PCR was run for about 6 to 12 cycles. From the 5' RACE reads, TCRdb called clonotypes with MiXCR, one entry per CDR3 protein. Of around 1.5 million distinct CDR3 sequences in the sample, roughly 59% were seen once.

This chain connects TRBV6-2 or TRBV6-3 to TRBJ2-3; 8 positions match TRBD2. This TCR was recovered from a man younger than 30 in good health. Sequencing input: blood. The CDR3 coding sequence is TGTGCCAGCAGCCCTGGGCGGGGGGACACAGATACGCAGTATTTT. Amino acids: CASSPGRGDTDTQYF.